These 16 T cell receptor beta chains came from one sample sequenced in a study of Ad26.COV2.S vaccination and SARS-CoV-2 variants (TCRdb year 2021). The library was obtained by the immunoSEQ multiplex PCR assay. TCRdb carries this immuneACCESS record with in-frame sequences only. Its versions omit some clonotypes, under half of them owing to an unresolved V gene in the studies checked, with the rest unexplained. Here the sample has hundreds of thousands of clones; around 87% occur a single time. Together, the top ten hold around 3% of the sample. The treatment or condition label, as the study defines it: 15 to 20 received Ad26.COV2.S at low or high dose, single or two shots; 5 received placebo; per-sample allocation not given. Repertoires of vaccine and placebo recipients were sequenced from samples taken on day 63 after the first injection. This material consisted of peripheral blood, taken in a trial of Ad26.COV2.S vaccine versus placebo. The receptor source for this set is a person between 18 and 59 years old who received the Ad26.COV2.S COVID-19 vaccine or a placebo.

The V and J genes are TRBV6-5 and TRBJ2-1, with D unresolved. This CDR3 has 12 residues. In germline, CDR1 is MNHEY, CDR2 SVGAGI. The ends were cut back, 4 bases at V and 10 bases at J, with 11 bases in the middle. The CDR3 nucleotides are TGTGCCAGCAGTTCGGAGATACCGGAGCAGTTCTTC. It yields the protein CASSSEIPEQFF.

Details on this clone: This sample also contains other DNA sequences that code for the same CDR3. This chain joins TRBV5-1 and TRBJ2-3; 11 positions agree with TRBD2. The V gene's germline CDR1 is SGHRS and CDR2 YFSETQ. This CDR3 comprises 16 residues. The J segment lost 1 base and the V segment lost 2 bases, leaving 3 bases of the junction unmatched. The DNA of the CDR3 is TGCGCCAGCAGCTTAACGGGACTAGCGGGCACAGATACGCAGTATTTT. Protein sequence: CASSLTGLAGTDTQYF.

The rearrangement links TRBV3-1 (or the pseudogene TRBV3-2) to TRBJ2-7; the D call may be TRBD1 or TRBD2 (5 bases each). This CDR3 is 14 amino acids long. Germline V CDR1 and CDR2: LGHDT, YNNKEL (reference sequence). V was trimmed by 2 bases and J by 5 bases, leaving 13 bases between them. The CDR3 is CASSQRGVIHEQYF. CDR3 nucleotide sequence: TGTGCCAGCAGCCAAAGGGGAGTGATACACGAGCAGTACTTC.

The rearrangement joins TRBV30 to TRBJ1-2, with TRBD1 matching 8 bases. V was pared by 5 bases and J by 8 bases, with 7 bases of the junction left unmatched. Germline V gene lookup returns CDR1 GTSNPN and CDR2 SVGIG (reference sequence). The CDR3 has 12 amino acids. The CDR3, as DNA: TGTGCCTGGGGACAGGGTAGCGGCGGCTACACCTTC. Amino acid sequence: CAWGQGSGGYTF.

The genes are TRBV5-4 and TRBJ2-2; D is unclear. CDR3 length equals 17 residues. Germline lookup yields CDR1 SGHNT and CDR2 YYREEE (reference sequence). Trimming took off 0 bases at V and 0 bases at J, with 12 bases between the two ends. CDR3 in DNA: TGTGCCAGCAGCTTGGGGCAGCAACTCACGAACACCGGGGAGCTGTTTTTT. Amino acid sequence: CASSLGQQLTNTGELFF.

The chain couples TRBV21-1 to TRBJ2-5; the table calls TRBD2, which could not be checked here. TRBV21-1 is termed a pseudogene. The CDR3 covers 17 residues. This CDR3 is CASSKELPGRVQETQYF. In nucleotides, the CDR3 is TGTGCCAGCAGCAAAGAATTACCGGGGAGGGTGCAAGAGACCCAGTACTTC.

This sequence joins TRBV24-1 and TRBJ1-1, with 7 positions matching TRBD1. Per the germline V gene, CDR1 is KGHDR and CDR2 is SFDVKD. This CDR3 spans 12 amino acids. V was pared by 3 bases and J by 8 bases, with 2 bases of the junction left unmatched. The CDR3 DNA reads as TGTGCCACCAGTGATACAGGGGAGGAAGCTTTCTTT. It encodes CATSDTGEEAFF.

The rearrangement uses TRBV5-4 and TRBJ2-1; 8 bases agree with TRBD2. CDR1 and CDR2 from the germline V gene are SGHNT and YYREEE (reference sequence). V trimming: 2 bases; J trimming: 5 bases; junction bases outside the gene matches: 3. The CDR3 totals 14 residues. CDR3 in amino acids: CASSFPAGDNEQFF. The CDR3 region has the DNA TGTGCCAGCAGCTTCCCAGCGGGAGACAATGAGCAGTTCTTC.

This chain joins TRBV12-3 or TRBV12-4 and TRBJ1-1, with D hard to call. The V end was cut by 3 bases, the J end by 3 bases, with 2 bases between. The CDR3 loop spans 11 amino acids. CDR3 residues: CASSFDTEAFF. Written as DNA, the CDR3 is TGTGCCAGCAGTTTCGACACTGAAGCTTTCTTT.

The rearrangement links TRBV29-1 to TRBJ2-7; possibly TRBD2 for D (6 bases). The CDR3 is 13 amino acids. Germline-derived CDR1 and CDR2 are SQVTM and ANQGSEA. Deletions cut 6 bases from V and 3 bases from J, with 15 bases between. CDR3 sequence: CSVTGGEVYEQYF. CDR3 DNA sequence: TGCAGCGTCACGGGTGGGGAGGTCTACGAGCAGTACTTC.

The chain is built from TRBV21-1 and TRBJ2-1; the listed D gene, TRBD2, was not tested against the DNA. TRBV21-1 is given as a pseudogene. The CDR3 is made up of 21 amino acids. The CDR3 loop is CASSKDRPSTSGKPCYNEQFF. As DNA, the CDR3 is TGTGCCAGCAGCAAAGATCGGCCTTCGACTAGCGGCAAACCTTGCTACAATGAGCAGTTCTTC.

Only one count was recorded for this clone. This same CDR3 is encoded by further DNA sequences in the sample. The chain recombines TRBV10-1 with TRBJ2-5; D might be TRBD2 (5 bases). This CDR3 has 14 amino acids. Trimming left V 0 bases short and J 2 bases short, with 7 bases between. CDR1 and CDR2 (germline): WNHNN, SYGVQD (reference sequence). This chain's CDR3 is CASSESGGQETQYF. The CDR3 coding sequence is TGCGCCAGCAGTGAGTCTGGCGGGCAAGAGACCCAGTACTTC.

The chain uses TRBV7-2 and TRBJ2-7; the match to TRBD2 covers 7 bases. Germline values: CDR1 SGHTA, CDR2 FQGNSA. Germline trimming cut 1 base from V and 4 bases from J; bases unmatched to any gene: 7. The CDR3 totals 15 residues. The CDR3 DNA reads TGTGCCAGCAGCTTAGGTGCTAGCGGAGCTTACGAGCAGTACTTC. Translated: CASSLGASGAYEQYF. Full variable domain (rest looked up from reference TRBV7-2 and TRBJ2-7): GAGVSQSPSNKVTEKGKDVELRCDPISGHTALYWYRQSLGQGLEFLIYFQGNSAPDKSGLPSDRFSAERTGGSVSTLTIQRTQQEDSAVYLCASSLGASGAYEQYFGPGTRLTVT.

This clone has only a few counts. The rearrangement joins TRBV19 to TRBJ1-2; 7 nucleotides line up with TRBD1. Looked up from germline, CDR1 is LNHDA and CDR2 is SQIVND (reference sequence). The CDR3 is 15 residues long. Germline trimming cut 0 bases from V and 7 bases from J; bases unmatched to any gene: 8. The CDR3 region has the DNA TGTGCCAGTAGTATAGACGAGGGGGCAGATGGTGGCTACACCTTC. It codes for CASSIDEGADGGYTF.

The chain carries TRBV2 and TRBJ1-1; D remains unclear. Trimming shortened V by 9 bases and J by 6 bases, and 11 bases separated the two germline ends. The V gene's germline CDR1 is SNHLY and CDR2 FYNNEI. This CDR3 is built from 11 residues. CDR3 in amino acids: CASNHNPEAFF. In DNA form, the CDR3 reads TGTGCCAGTAACCATAATCCTGAAGCTTTCTTT.

This chain links TRBV19 with TRBJ1-4; D unresolved. The CDR3 runs to 16 residues. V dropped 3 bases and J dropped 2 bases, with 13 bases sitting between them. Germline CDR1 LNHDA, CDR2 SQIVND (reference sequence). CDR3 coding DNA: TGTGCCAGTAGTATCGGGTGGAGGGCGACTAATGAAAAACTGTTTTTT. This gives the protein CASSIGWRATNEKLFF.